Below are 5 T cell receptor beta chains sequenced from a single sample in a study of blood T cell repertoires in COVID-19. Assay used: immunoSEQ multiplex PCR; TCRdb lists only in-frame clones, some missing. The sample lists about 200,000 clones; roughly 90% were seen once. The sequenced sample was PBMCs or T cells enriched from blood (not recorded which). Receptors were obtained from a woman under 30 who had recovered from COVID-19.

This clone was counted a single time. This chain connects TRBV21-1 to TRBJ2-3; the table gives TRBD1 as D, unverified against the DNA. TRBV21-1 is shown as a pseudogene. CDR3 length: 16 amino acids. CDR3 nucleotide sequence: TGTGCCAGCAGAAAAAACTGGGGCAGATGTGCAGATACGCAGTATTTT. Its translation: CASRKNWGRCADTQYF.

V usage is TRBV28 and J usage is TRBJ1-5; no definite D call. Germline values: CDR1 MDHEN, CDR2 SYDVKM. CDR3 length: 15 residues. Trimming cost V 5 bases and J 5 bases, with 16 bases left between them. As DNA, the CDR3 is TGTGCCAGCAGTCTGGCCGGGGAATGGGATCAGCCCCAGCATTTT. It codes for CASSLAGEWDQPQHF.

The CDR3, as DNA: TGTGCCAGCAGTATCCGGGACAGAGGCCCCTACGAGCAGTACTTC. The encoded protein is CASSIRDRGPYEQYF. The rearrangement uses TRBV6-5 and TRBJ2-7, with TRBD1 matching 7 bases. Germline V lookup: CDR1 MNHEY, CDR2 SVGAGI. The length of the CDR3 is 15 residues. V was pared by 5 bases and J by 2 bases, with 9 bases of the junction left unmatched.

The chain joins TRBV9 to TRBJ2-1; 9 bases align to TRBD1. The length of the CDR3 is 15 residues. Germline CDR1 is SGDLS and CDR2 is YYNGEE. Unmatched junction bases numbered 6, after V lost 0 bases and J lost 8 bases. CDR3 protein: CASSVVGDRVDEQFF. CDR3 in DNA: TGTGCCAGCAGCGTAGTCGGGGACAGGGTTGATGAGCAGTTCTTC. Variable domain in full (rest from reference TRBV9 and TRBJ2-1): DSGVTQTPKHLITATGQRVTLRCSPRSGDLSVYWYQQSLDQGLQFLIQYYNGEERAKGNILERFSAQQFPDLHSELNLSSLELGDSALYFCASSVVGDRVDEQFFGPGTRLTVL.

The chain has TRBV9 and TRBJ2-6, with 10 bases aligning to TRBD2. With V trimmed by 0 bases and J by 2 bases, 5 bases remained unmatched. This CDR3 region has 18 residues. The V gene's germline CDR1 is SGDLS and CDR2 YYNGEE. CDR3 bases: TGTGCCAGCAGCGTAGGTAAGCGGGGGGGCGCTGGGGCCAACGTCCTGACTTTC. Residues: CASSVGKRGGAGANVLTF.